Included here is one T cell receptor beta chain sequence, with context. The same CDR3 can be traced to other DNA sequences in this sample. Clones were read by immunoSEQ multiplex PCR, and TCRdb kept only the in-frame ones, dropping some. Here the sample spans a few hundred thousand clones, about 89% being singletons. The CDR3 is made up of 15 amino acids. Germline CDR1 is SGDLS and CDR2 is YYNGEE. The ends lost 2 bases at V and 0 bases at J; junction bases unmatched: 2. The entry originates in a study of blood T cell repertoires in COVID-19. The chain carries TRBV9 and TRBJ2-1; 7 nucleotides agree with TRBD1. The source of this sequence is a woman between 45 and 60 years old with acute or convalescent COVID-19. The sample was peripheral blood. Written as DNA, the CDR3 is TGTGCCAGCAGCGTCTCAGGGGGCTCCTACAATGAGCAGTTCTTC. Its protein product is CASSVSGGSYNEQFF.